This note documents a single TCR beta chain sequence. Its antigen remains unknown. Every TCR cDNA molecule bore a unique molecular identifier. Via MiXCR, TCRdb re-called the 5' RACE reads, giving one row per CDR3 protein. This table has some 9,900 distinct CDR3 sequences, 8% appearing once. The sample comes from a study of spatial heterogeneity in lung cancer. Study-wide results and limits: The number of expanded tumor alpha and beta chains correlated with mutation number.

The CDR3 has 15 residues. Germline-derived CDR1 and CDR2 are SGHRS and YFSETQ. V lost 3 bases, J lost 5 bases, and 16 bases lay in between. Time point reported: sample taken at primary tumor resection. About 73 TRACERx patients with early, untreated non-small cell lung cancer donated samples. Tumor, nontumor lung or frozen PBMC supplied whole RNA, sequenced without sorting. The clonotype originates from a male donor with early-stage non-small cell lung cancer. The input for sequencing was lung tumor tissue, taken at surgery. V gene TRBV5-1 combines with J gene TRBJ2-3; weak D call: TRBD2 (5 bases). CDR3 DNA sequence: TGCGCCAGCAGCTCGGCGACTCCCGGGGTAGATACGCAGTATTTT. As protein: CASSSATPGVDTQYF.